This T cell receptor (beta chain) was recorded in a study of technical replicates of blood from four donors. Germline V gives CDR1 DFQATT, CDR2 SNEGSKA (reference sequence). The ends were cut back, 6 bases at V and 8 bases at J, with 12 bases in the middle. This CDR3 contains 11 residues. Sequenced by immunoSEQ multiplex PCR; TCRdb stores in-frame clones only, minus some. The table lists 90,000 to 100,000 clones, approximately 95% of them singletons. The chain couples TRBV20-1 to TRBJ2-3; D gene uncertain. Sequences were obtained from T cells isolated from PBMCs. This receptor was taken from a human donor in good health. CDR3 DNA: TGCAGTGCCAGCGAACGCGGTACGCAGTATTTT. Amino acids: CSASERGTQYF.